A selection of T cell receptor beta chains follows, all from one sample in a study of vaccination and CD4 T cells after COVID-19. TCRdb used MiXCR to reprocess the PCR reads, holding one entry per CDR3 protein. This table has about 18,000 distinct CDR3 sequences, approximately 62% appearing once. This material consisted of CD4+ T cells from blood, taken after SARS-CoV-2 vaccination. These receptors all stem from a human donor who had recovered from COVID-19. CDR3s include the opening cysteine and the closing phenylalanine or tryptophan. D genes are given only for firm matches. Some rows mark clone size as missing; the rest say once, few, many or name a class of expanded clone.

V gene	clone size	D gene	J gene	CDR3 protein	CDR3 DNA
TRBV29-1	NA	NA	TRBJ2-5	CSVHRGTETQYF	TGCAGCGTTCACCGGGGTACGGAGACCCAGTACTTC
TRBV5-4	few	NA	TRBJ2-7	CASSTGTRLVEQYF	TGTGCCAGCAGCACCGGGACCCGTCTAGTCGAGCAGTACTTC
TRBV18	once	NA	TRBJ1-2	CASSPPGQALSYGYTF	TGTGCCAGCTCACCACCGGGTCAGGCGCTAAGTTATGGCTACACCTTC
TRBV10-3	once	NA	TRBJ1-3	CAIRGYSCRSGNTIYF	TGTGCCATCAGGGGTTACAGTTGTAGATCTGGAAACACCATATATTTT
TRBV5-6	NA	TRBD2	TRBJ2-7	CASRRTILPTEGLAGDLNKQYF	TGTGCCAGCAGACGGACCATTTTGCCGACGGAAGGACTAGCGGGGGATCTTAACAAGCAGTACTTC
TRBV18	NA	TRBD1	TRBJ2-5	CASSPWTGQETQYF	TGTGCCAGCTCACCGTGGACAGGGCAAGAGACCCAGTACTTC
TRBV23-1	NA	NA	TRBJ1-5	CASTLPGNYSNQPQHF	TGCGCCAGCACGCTCCCAGGGAACTATAGCAATCAGCCCCAGCATTTT
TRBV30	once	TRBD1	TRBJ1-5	CAWSEGQEYQPQHF	TGTGCCTGGAGTGAGGGACAGGAGTATCAGCCCCAGCATTTT
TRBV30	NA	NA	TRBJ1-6	CAWSVLDGLNSPLHF	TGTGCCTGGAGTGTATTGGACGGACTCAATTCACCCCTCCACTTT
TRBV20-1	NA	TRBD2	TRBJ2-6	CSASSGLAGAGANVLTF	TGCAGTGCTTCTTCGGGACTAGCGGGAGCTGGGGCCAACGTCCTGACTTTC
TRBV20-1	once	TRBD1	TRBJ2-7	CSASRTGFSEQYF	TGCAGTGCTAGCCGGACAGGGTTCAGCGAGCAGTACTTC
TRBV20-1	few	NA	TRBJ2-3	CSARGSLVRTDTQYF	TGCAGTGCTAGGGGGTCCCTAGTTAGGACAGATACGCAGTATTTT
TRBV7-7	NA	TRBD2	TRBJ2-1	CASSSTRGLAIGEQFF	TGTGCTAGCAGCTCAACCCGGGGACTAGCAATCGGCGAGCAGTTCTTC
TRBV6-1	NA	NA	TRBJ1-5	CASSPSGIQPQHF	TGTGCCAGCAGTCCCTCAGGGATCCAGCCCCAGCATTTT
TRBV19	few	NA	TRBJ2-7	CASSWTRTTYEQYF	TGTGCCAGTAGTTGGACAAGAACGACCTACGAGCAGTACTTC
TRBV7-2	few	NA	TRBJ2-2	CASSISSSLPGELFF	TGTGCCAGCAGCATATCCTCCAGTTTGCCCGGGGAGCTGTTTTTT
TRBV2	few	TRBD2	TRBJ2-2	CASRLREVRTGELFF	TGTGCCAGCAGGTTGCGGGAGGTGAGAACCGGGGAGCTGTTTTTT
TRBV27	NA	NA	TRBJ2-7	CASSYGSRSYEQYF	TGTGCCAGCAGTTACGGGAGTAGGTCCTACGAGCAGTACTTC
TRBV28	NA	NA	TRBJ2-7	CASSFGVGSYEQYF	TGTGCCAGCAGTTTCGGGGTAGGCTCCTACGAGCAGTACTTC
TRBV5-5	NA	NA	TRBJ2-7	CASSPFLGMTYEQYF	TGTGCCAGCAGTCCTTTCCTTGGAATGACCTACGAGCAGTACTTC
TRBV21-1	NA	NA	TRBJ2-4	CASSKGREGPKAKNIQYF	TGTGCCAGCAGCAAAGGGAGAGAAGGACCTAAAGCCAAAAACATTCAGTACTTC
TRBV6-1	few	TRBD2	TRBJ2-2	CASSRLAGGKELFF	TGTGCCAGCAGCCGACTAGCGGGAGGAAAGGAGCTGTTTTTT
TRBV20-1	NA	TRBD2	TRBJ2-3	CSARIRSGDTQYF	TGCAGTGCTAGAATACGGAGCGGGGATACGCAGTATTTC
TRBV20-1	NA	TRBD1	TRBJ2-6	CSVKHRGSGANVLTF	TGCAGTGTAAAACACAGGGGGTCTGGGGCCAACGTCCTGACTTTC
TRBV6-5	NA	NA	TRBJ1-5	CASSYAGAGNQPQHF	TGTGCCAGCAGTTACGCGGGGGCAGGCAATCAGCCCCAGCATTTT
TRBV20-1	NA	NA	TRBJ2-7	CSAPGANYEQYF	TGCAGTGCTCCCGGGGCCAACTACGAGCAGTACTTC
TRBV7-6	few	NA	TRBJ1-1	CASTRGTNTEAFF	TGTGCCAGTACGAGGGGTACGAACACTGAAGCTTTCTTT
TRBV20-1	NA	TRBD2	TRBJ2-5	CSASSTSGQETQYF	TGCAGTGCTAGTTCCACTAGCGGACAAGAGACCCAGTACTTC
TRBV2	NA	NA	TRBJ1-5	CASSPPFQPQHF	TGTGCCAGCAGCCCCCCATTTCAGCCCCAGCATTTT
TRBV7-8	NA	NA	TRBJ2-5	CASSPEVAGETQYF	TGTGCCAGCAGCCCTGAGGTTGCCGGGGAGACCCAGTACTTC
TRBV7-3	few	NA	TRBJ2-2	CASSPSPGELFF	TGTGCCAGCAGCCCCTCACCCGGGGAGCTGTTTTTT
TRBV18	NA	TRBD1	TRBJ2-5	CASSLTGEETQYF	TGTGCCAGCTCACTCACAGGGGAAGAGACCCAGTACTTC
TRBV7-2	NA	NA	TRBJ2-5	CASSSPGIETQYF	TGTGCCAGCAGCTCTCCGGGGATTGAGACCCAGTACTTC
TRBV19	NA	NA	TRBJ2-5	CASSSQQGRARETQYF	TGTGCCAGTAGTAGCCAACAGGGAAGGGCCCGAGAGACCCAGTACTTC
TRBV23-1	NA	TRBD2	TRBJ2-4	CASSQGLAGAKNIQYF	TGCGCCAGCAGTCAAGGACTAGCGGGAGCCAAAAACATTCAGTACTTC
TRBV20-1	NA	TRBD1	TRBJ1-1	CSASLDRGSEAFF	TGCAGTGCTAGCCTCGACAGGGGCTCTGAAGCTTTCTTT
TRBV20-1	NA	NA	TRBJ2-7	CSAKRHRDYEQYF	TGCAGTGCTAAGAGACACCGGGACTACGAGCAGTACTTC
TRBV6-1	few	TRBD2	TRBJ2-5	CASSERVGGRAETQYF	TGTGCCAGCAGTGAAAGGGTAGGCGGGAGGGCCGAGACCCAGTACTTC
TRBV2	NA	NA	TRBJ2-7	CASMRPAGGYIYEQYF	TGTGCCAGCATGCGACCCGCGGGTGGATACATCTACGAGCAGTACTTC
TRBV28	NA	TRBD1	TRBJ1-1	CASSLRTGTGSARGEAFF	TGTGCCAGCAGTTTAAGGACCGGGACAGGGAGCGCCCGCGGTGAAGCTTTCTTT
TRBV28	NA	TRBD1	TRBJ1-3	CASSFRGQGGNTIYF	TGTGCCAGCAGTTTTAGGGGACAGGGGGGAAACACCATATATTTT
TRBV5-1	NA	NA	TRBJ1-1	CASSLAVLGPNTEAFF	TGCGCCAGCAGCTTGGCCGTGCTAGGGCCGAACACTGAAGCTTTCTTT
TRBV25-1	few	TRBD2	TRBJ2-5	CASSALAGGLGETQYF	TGTGCCAGCAGTGCGCTAGCGGGAGGTCTGGGGGAGACCCAGTACTTC
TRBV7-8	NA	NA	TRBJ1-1	CASSAMTNTEAFF	TGTGCCAGCAGCGCCATGACGAACACTGAAGCTTTCTTT
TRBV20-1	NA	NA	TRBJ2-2	CSAREGSLGELFF	TGCAGTGCTAGAGAAGGATCGTTGGGGGAGCTGTTTTTT
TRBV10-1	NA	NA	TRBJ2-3	CASSDNLGSRTDTQYF	TGCGCCAGCAGTGATAATTTGGGGTCCCGCACAGATACGCAGTATTTT
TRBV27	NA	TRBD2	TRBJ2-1	CASSFLASGPLSSYNEQFF	TGTGCCAGCAGTTTCCTGGCTAGCGGGCCACTTTCCTCCTACAATGAGCAGTTCTTC
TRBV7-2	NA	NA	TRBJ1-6	CASSLGGTLNSPLHF	TGTGCCAGCAGCTTAGGCGGTACCTTAAATTCACCCCTCCACTTT
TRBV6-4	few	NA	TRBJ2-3	CASARTGDRDTQYF	TGTGCCAGCGCACGAACCGGGGATCGAGATACGCAGTATTTT
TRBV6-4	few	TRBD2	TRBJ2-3	CASSASGSTDTQYF	TGTGCCAGCAGTGCTAGCGGTAGCACAGATACGCAGTATTTT